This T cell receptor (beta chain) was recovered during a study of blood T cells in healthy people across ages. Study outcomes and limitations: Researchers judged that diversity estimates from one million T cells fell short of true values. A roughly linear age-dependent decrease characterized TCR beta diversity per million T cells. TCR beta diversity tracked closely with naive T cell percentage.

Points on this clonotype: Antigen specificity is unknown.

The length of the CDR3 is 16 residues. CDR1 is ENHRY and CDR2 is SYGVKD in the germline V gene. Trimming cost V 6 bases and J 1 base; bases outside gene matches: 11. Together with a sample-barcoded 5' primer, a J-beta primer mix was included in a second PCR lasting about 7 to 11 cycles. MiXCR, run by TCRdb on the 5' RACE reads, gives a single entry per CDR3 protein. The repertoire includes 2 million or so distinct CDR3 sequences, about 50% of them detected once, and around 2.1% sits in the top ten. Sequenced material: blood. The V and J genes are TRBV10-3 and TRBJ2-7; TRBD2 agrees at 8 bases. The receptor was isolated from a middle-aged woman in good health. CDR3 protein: CAIRVWSGGRSYEQYF. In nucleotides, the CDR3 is TGTGCCATCAGGGTCTGGAGCGGGGGAAGATCCTACGAGCAGTACTTC.